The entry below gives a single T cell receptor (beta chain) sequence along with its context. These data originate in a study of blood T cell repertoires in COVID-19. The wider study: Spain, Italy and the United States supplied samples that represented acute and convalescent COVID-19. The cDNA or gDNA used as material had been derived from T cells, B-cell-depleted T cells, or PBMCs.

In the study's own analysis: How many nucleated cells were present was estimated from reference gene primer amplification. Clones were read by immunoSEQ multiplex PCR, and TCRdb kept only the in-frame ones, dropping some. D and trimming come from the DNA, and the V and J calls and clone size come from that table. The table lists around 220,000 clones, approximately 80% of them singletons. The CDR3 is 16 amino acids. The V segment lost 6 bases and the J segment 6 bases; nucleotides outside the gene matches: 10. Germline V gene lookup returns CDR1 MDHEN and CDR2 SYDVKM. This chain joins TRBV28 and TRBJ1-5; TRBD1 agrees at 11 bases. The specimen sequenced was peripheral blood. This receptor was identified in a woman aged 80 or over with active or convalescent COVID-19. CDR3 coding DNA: TGTGCCAGCAGCTCTACTCGGGACAGGGGGTCTCAGCCCCAGCATTTT. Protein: CASSSTRDRGSQPQHF.